This TCR beta chain comes out of a study of blood T cell repertoires in COVID-19 (dated by TCRdb to the early 2020s). Regarding the complete study: Samples covering the acute and convalescent phases of COVID-19 were provided by collaborators in the United States, Italy and Spain. The material from the prospective study consisted of cDNA or gDNA derived from T cells, B-cell-depleted T cells, or PBMCs. Subjects who had been exposed to COVID-19, were actively infected with it, or had recovered from it provided the deeply sampled blood TCRbeta repertoires that made up the dataset. The repertoires were made available in a free public database intended to serve as a resource for research on the immune response to SARS-CoV-2. Samples came from the ongoing ImmuneRACE study (first 160 participants) plus 1,254 subjects from 6 global collaborators. Sample metadata almost always included a de-identified subject ID, COVID-19 status, age in years and sex. Where HLA class I and class II types were available, the types were taken from metadata supplied by the sample provider, not from assay-based typing. Here is what the overall study found, with its caveats: How much clinical and demographic metadata was included differed by source and by participant, and the metadata was provided uncurated.

Points on this clone: The clone's antigen remains unknown. One base away there is no much larger clone; base qualities are not given.

The immunoSEQ Assay, a bias-controlled multiplex PCR, was used to amplify TCRbeta CDR3 regions from genomic DNA. The original pipeline was this. The number of nucleated cells in each sample was estimated by amplification of reference gene primers within the assay. To quantify the absolute abundance of each unique TCRbeta CDR3 rearrangement, sequence reads were collapsed and filtered. For each sample, productive Simpson clonality was calculated by taking the square root of Simpson's diversity index across productive rearrangements. The table was pulled from immuneACCESS by TCRdb, which kept in-frame rearrangements only. Such tables lose some clones; where checked, under half of the loss comes from unresolved V genes, and the rest has no known cause. V, J and clone size are taken as reported in that table, and D and trimming were inferred from the DNA itself. Recorded for this sample are almost 400,000 clones; roughly nine tenths of them occurred a single time. The ten biggest clones cover about 1.7% of the sample.

Participants in the prospective study were enrolled through a virtual design, were aged roughly 18 to 90 years, and lived in roughly 25 United States geographic areas. In the prospective study, participants were assigned to cohorts based on the clinical history participants reported in a screening survey and a study questionnaire. For ImmuneRACE Cohort 3, a participant was defined as recovered based on two consecutive negative NP/OP PCR tests, clearance by a healthcare professional, or resolution of symptoms. Each participant in the prospective study had whole blood, serum and a nasopharyngeal or oropharyngeal swab collected by mobile phlebotomists. Additional blood draws and questionnaires over an approximately two-month period could optionally be provided by prospective study participants. Before DNA extraction, prospective study blood samples were shipped either frozen or at room temperature.

CDR1 SEHNR and CDR2 FQNEAQ are derived from the germline V gene (reference sequence). At the junction V is shortened by 0 bases and J by 2 bases, with 7 bases in between. The CDR3 runs 14 amino acids, cysteine and phenylalanine included. The DNA shown is the 42-base CDR3, in frame from base 1. The material sequenced was PBMCs or T cells enriched from blood (not recorded which). The receptor was derived from a woman in her twenties or thirties who had recovered from COVID-19. The sequence joins TRBV7-9 to TRBJ1-2, with no D gene named confidently. The CDR3 reads as follows: CASSLARSNYGYTF. The DNA is TGTGCCAGCAGCTTAGCCAGGTCCAACTATGGCTACACCTTC.